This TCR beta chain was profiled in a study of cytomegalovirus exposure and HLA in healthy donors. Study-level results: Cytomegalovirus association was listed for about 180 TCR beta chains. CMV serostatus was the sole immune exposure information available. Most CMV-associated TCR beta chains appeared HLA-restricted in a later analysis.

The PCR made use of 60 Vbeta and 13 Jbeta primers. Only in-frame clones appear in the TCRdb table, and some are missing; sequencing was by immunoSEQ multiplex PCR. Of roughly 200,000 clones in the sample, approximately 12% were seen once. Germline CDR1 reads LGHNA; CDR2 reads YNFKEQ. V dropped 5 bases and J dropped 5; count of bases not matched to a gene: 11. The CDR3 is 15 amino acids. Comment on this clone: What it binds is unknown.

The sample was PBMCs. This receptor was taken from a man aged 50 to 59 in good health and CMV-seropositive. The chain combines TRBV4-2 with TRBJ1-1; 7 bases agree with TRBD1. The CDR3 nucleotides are TGTGCCAGCAGCTCAGGTGAGGGGGCGCGGACTGAAGCTTTCTTT. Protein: CASSSGEGARTEAFF.